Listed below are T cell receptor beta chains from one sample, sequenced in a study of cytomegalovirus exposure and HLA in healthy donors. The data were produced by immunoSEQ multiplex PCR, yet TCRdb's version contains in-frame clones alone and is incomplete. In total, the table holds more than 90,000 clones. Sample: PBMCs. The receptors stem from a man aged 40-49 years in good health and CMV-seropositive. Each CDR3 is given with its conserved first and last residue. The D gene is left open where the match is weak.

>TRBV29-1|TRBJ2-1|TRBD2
CSVETSGYNEQFF
TGCAGCGTTGAAACTAGCGGTTACAATGAGCAGTTCTTC
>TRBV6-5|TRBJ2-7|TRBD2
CASSYGGGLSYEQYF
TGTGCCAGCAGTTACGGCGGGGGACTTTCCTACGAGCAGTACTTC
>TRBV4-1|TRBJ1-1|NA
CASSQVQGPTEAFF
TGCGCCAGCAGCCAAGTGCAGGGGCCTACTGAAGCTTTCTTT
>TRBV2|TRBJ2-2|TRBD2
CASSDPSGMGELFF
TGTGCCAGCAGTGACCCTAGCGGGATGGGGGAGCTGTTTTTT
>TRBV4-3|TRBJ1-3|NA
CASSQDEGNTIYF
TGCGCCAGCAGCCAAGATGAGGGAAACACCATATATTTT
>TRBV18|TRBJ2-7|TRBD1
CASSPRTGSMEQYF
TGTGCCAGCTCACCCCGGACAGGGTCGATGGAGCAGTACTTC
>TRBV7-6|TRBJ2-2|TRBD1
CASSLRGQGARGTGELFF
TGTGCCAGCAGCTTAAGGGGACAGGGGGCGCGGGGGACCGGGGAGCTGTTTTTT
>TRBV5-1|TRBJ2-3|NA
CASSLVGLGADTQYF
TGCGCCAGCAGCTTGGTCGGTCTCGGTGCAGATACGCAGTATTTT
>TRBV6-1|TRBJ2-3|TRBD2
CACYLAGGSTDTQYF
TGTGCCTGTTACTTAGCGGGAGGGAGCACAGATACGCAGTATTTT
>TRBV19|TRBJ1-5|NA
CASTPLYSNQPQHF
TGTGCCAGTACCCCCCTCTATAGCAATCAGCCCCAGCATTTT
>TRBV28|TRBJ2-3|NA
CASSRRGGGSDTDTQYF
TGTGCCAGCAGCCGACGGGGCGGGGGCTCCGACACAGATACGCAGTATTTT
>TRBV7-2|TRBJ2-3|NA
CASSTGFGSADTQYF
TGTGCCAGCAGCACAGGGTTTGGATCGGCAGATACGCAGTATTTT
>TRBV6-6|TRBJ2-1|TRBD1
CASSLSDRGPYNEQFF
TGTGCCAGCAGTTTAAGTGACAGGGGGCCCTACAATGAGCAGTTCTTC
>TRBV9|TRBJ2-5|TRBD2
CASSQGGREETQYF
TGTGCCAGCAGCCAGGGTGGGAGGGAAGAGACCCAGTACTTC
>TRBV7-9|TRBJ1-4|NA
CASSLGQSGKLFF
TGTGCCAGCAGCTTAGGACAATCAGGAAAACTGTTTTTT
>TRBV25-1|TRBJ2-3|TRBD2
CASGQGGTQYF
TGTGCCAGCGGCCAGGGAGGGACGCAGTATTTT
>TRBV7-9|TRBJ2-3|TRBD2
CASSSGLANTDTQYF
TGTGCCAGCAGCTCCGGACTAGCGAACACAGATACGCAGTATTTT
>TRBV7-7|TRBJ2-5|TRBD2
CASSLSGLAGGETQYF
TGTGCTAGCAGCTTGTCGGGACTAGCGGGAGGAGAGACCCAGTACTTC
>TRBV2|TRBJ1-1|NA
CASSEPGTRTMNTEAFF
TGTGCCAGCAGTGAACCAGGGACTAGAACGATGAACACTGAAGCTTTCTTT
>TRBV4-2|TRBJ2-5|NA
CASSQAGETQYF
TGTGCCAGCAGCCAAGCGGGAGAGACCCAGTACTTC
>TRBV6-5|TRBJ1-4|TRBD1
CASSYSKFNRGEKLFF
TGTGCCAGCAGTTACTCGAAATTTAACAGGGGTGAAAAACTGTTTTTT
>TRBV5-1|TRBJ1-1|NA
CASSPGHGDMNTEAFF
TGCGCCAGCAGCCCCGGACATGGGGATATGAACACTGAAGCTTTCTTT
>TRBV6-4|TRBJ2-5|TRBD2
CAREREDSEQYF
TGTGCCAGAGAGCGGGAGGATAGTGAGCAGTACTTC
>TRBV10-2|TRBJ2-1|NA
CASSVGSSYNEQFF
TGCGCCAGCTCGGTCGGGAGTTCCTACAATGAGCAGTTCTTC
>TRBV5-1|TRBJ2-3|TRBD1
CASSLAQGASTDTQYF
TGCGCCAGCAGCTTGGCACAGGGGGCCAGCACAGATACGCAGTATTTT
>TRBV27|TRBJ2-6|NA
CASSSPRGRGVSGANVLTF
TGTGCCAGCAGTAGCCCGAGAGGGCGGGGTGTTTCTGGGGCCAACGTCCTGACTTTC
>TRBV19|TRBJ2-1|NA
CASSRLGNEQFF
TGTGCCAGTAGTCGACTAGGCAATGAGCAGTTCTTC
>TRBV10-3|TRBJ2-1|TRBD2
CAINSREGLGEQFF
TGTGCCATCAATTCGAGGGAGGGCCTCGGTGAGCAGTTCTTC
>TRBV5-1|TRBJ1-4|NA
CASSLGDRLEKLFF
TGCGCCAGCAGCTTGGGTGACAGACTTGAAAAACTGTTTTTT
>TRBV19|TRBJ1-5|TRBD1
CASSTAGTGNQPQHF
TGTGCCAGTAGTACCGCCGGGACAGGGAATCAGCCCCAGCATTTT
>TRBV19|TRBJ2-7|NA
CASSRVRGSYEQYF
TGTGCCAGTAGCAGGGTCCGAGGCTCCTACGAGCAGTACTTC
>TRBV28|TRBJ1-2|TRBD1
CASRLTGGLSYGYTF
TGTGCCAGCAGGTTAACAGGGGGCCTCTCCTATGGCTACACCTTC
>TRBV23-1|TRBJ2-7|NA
CASSQSDNRYEQYF
TGCGCCAGCAGTCAATCGGACAACAGGTACGAGCAGTACTTC
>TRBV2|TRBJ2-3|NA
CASNEGLLATDTQYF
TGTGCCAGCAACGAAGGACTATTAGCAACAGATACGCAGTATTTT
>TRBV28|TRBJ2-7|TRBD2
CASSLGLGAGEEYF
TGTGCCAGCAGTTTAGGGTTGGGAGCGGGAGAAGAGTACTTC
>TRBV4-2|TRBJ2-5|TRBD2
CASSQNPRGLAGGETQYF
TGTGCCAGCAGCCAAAACCCCCGCGGACTAGCGGGTGGGGAGACCCAGTACTTC
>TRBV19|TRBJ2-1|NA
CASSPLAPSYNEQFF
TGTGCCAGTAGTCCTCTAGCGCCCTCCTACAATGAGCAGTTCTTC
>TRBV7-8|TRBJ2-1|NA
CASSTSNNEQFF
TGTGCCAGCAGCACCAGTAACAATGAGCAGTTCTTC
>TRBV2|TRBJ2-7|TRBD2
CASRKLAGVSYEQYF
TGTGCCAGCAGGAAACTAGCGGGAGTTTCCTACGAGCAGTACTTC
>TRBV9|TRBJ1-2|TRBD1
CASSVDGWGQGAGYGYTF
TGTGCCAGCAGCGTAGATGGCTGGGGTCAGGGGGCAGGATATGGCTACACCTTC
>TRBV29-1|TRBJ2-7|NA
CSVRILEGGPRNEQYF
TGCAGCGTTAGGATATTGGAGGGCGGCCCTCGCAACGAGCAGTACTTC
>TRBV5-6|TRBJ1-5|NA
CASSWSGTSTDTQHF
TGTGCCAGCAGCTGGTCCGGGACTAGCACAGATACGCAGCATTTT